This T cell receptor (beta chain) was sequenced during a study of cytomegalovirus exposure and HLA in healthy donors. Overall study findings and caveats: In a later analysis, TCR beta V- and J-gene trimming showed a link to a missense DCLRE1C variant.

PCR primers comprised 60 Vbeta and 13 Jbeta primers. Method: immunoSEQ multiplex PCR; TCRdb's copy keeps in-frame clones and lacks some. In the table there are 100,000 or so clones, roughly three quarters of which are singletons. This clone was counted only a few times. What it binds is unknown. The CDR3 is made up of 13 amino acids. The ends were cut back, 4 bases at V and 8 bases at J, with 14 bases in the middle. CDR1 and CDR2 (germline): SGDLS, YYNGEE. V and J are TRBV9 and TRBJ2-3, with D perhaps matching TRBD2 (6 bases). This clonotype was sampled from a man between 25 and 39 years old in good health and CMV-seronegative. Sequences were obtained from PBMCs. The CDR3 DNA sequence: TGTGCCAGCAGCCCCGACTGGGGAGGTACGCAGTATTTT. It yields the protein CASSPDWGGTQYF. Variable domain in full (rest from reference TRBV9 and TRBJ2-3): DSGVTQTPKHLITATGQRVTLRCSPRSGDLSVYWYQQSLDQGLQFLIQYYNGEERAKGNILERFSAQQFPDLHSELNLSSLELGDSALYFCASSPDWGGTQYFGPGTRLTVL.